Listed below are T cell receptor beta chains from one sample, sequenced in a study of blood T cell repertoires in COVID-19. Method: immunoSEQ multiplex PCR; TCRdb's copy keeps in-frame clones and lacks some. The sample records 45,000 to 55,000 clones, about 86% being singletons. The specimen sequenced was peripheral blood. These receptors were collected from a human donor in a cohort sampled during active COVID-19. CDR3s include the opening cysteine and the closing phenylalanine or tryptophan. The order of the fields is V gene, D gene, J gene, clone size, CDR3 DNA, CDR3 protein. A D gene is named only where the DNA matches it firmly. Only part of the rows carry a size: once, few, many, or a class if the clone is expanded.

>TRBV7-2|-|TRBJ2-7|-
TGTGCCAGCAGTGTTTCCGCCCAGTACGAGCAGTACTTC
CASSVSAQYEQYF
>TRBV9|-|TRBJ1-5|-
TGTGCCAGCGGTACAGGCTATAGCAATCAGCCCCAGCATTTT
CASGTGYSNQPQHF
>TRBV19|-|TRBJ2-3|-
TGTGCCAGTAGTACGGACTTAGCGGGCACAGATACGCAGTATTTT
CASSTDLAGTDTQYF
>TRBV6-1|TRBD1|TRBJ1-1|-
TGTGCCAGCAGTGAAACAGGGGTTCGGAACACTGAAGCTTTCTTT
CASSETGVRNTEAFF
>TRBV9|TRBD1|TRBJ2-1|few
TGTGCCAGCAGCCGGACAGGGCTCCACAATGAGCAGTTCTTC
CASSRTGLHNEQFF
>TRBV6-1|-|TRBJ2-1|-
TGTGCCAGCAGTGACAGGGAGGTCTACAATGAGCAGTTCTTC
CASSDREVYNEQFF
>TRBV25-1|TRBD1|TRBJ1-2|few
TGTGCCAGCAGTGAAGGGGATCGGACAGGGTCTGGCTACACCTTC
CASSEGDRTGSGYTF
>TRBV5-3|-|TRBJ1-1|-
TGTGCCAGAAGGGGTCAGGTGACCCCCAACACTGAAGCTTTCTTT
CARRGQVTPNTEAFF
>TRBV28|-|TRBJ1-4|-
TGTGCCAGCTTCCCCTGGGTGAACCCCCCGAGGCCAAATGAAAAACTGTTTTTT
CASFPWVNPPRPNEKLFF
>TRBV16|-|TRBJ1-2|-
TGTGCCAGCAGCCAATACCGGGACACCAACTATGGCTACACCTTC
CASSQYRDTNYGYTF
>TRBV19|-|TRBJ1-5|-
TGTGCCTCCGCGTTGGGGAGGGAACTCCAGCCCCAGCATTTT
CASALGRELQPQHF
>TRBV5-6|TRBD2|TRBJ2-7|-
TGTGCCAGCAGCTTCCCGGGACTAGCCTACGAGCAGTACTTC
CASSFPGLAYEQYF
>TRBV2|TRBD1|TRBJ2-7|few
TGTGCCAGCAGTGGGACAGGGTGGTCCGAGCAGTACTTC
CASSGTGWSEQYF
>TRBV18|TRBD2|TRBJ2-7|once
TGTGCCAGCTCACCACCACCCTGGACTAGCGGGGGGCGACCCTACGAGCAGTACTTC
CASSPPPWTSGGRPYEQYF
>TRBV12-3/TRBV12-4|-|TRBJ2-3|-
TGTGTCTCGGTGGGACTTCTCACAGATACGCAGTATTTT
CVSVGLLTDTQYF
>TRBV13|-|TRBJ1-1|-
TGTGCCAGCAGCTTGGGGAGCTTGGAAGCTTTCTTT
CASSLGSLEAFF
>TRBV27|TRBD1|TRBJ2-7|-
TGTGCCAGCAGTTTATCGACAGGGGGCGCGTACGAGCAGTACTTC
CASSLSTGGAYEQYF
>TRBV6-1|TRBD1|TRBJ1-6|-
TGTGCCAGCAGTGAATCAGCCAGGGGGATTGGTAATTCACCCCTCCACTTT
CASSESARGIGNSPLHF
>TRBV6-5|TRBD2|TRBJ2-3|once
TGTGCCAGCAGCTATACGGGGGGAGACCTTACGCAGTATTTT
CASSYTGGDLTQYF
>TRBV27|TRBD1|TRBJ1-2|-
TGTGCCAGCAGTCAAGGGACAGAGGTTGGCTATGGCTACACCTTC
CASSQGTEVGYGYTF
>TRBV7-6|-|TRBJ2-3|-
TGTGCCAGCAGCTTAGCGGAGGCTACAGATACGCAGTATTTT
CASSLAEATDTQYF
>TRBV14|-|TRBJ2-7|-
TGTGCCAGCAGCCAAGATCTCGGGTTCGACGAGCAGTACTTC
CASSQDLGFDEQYF
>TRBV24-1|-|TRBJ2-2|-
TGTGCCACCAGTGATCAGGGTTACGGGGAGCTGTTTTTT
CATSDQGYGELFF
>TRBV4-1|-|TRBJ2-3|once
TGCGCCAGCAGCCAAGGGTTTACGGCGCCGAGGGAAGATACGCAGTATTTT
CASSQGFTAPREDTQYF
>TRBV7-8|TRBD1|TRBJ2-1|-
TGTGCCAGCAGCCCTGACAGGGACTCCTACAATGAGCAGTTCTTC
CASSPDRDSYNEQFF
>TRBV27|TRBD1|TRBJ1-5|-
TGTGCCAGCAGTCCCTGGGACAGGGGAAATCAGCCCCAGCATTTT
CASSPWDRGNQPQHF
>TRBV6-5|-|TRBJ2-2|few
TGTGCCAGCAGTTACGATTACAGGCTAACCGGGGAGCTGTTTTTT
CASSYDYRLTGELFF
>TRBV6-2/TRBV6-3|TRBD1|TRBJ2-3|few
TGTGCCAGCAGTCAGGGACAGGAGCCAGATACGCAGTATTTT
CASSQGQEPDTQYF
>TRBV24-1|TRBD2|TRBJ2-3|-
TGTGCCACCAGTGCTACTAGCGGGGGTACAGATACGCAGTATTTT
CATSATSGGTDTQYF
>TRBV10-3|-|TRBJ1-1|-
TGTGCCATCATGGCTACCACAGGGACCACTGAAGCTTTCTTT
CAIMATTGTTEAFF